What follows is one TCR beta chain and its context. The repertoire was sequenced with immunoSEQ multiplex PCR; TCRdb's copy has only in-frame clones and lacks some. The table has about 180,000 clones, 86% seen once. With 1 base clipped from V and 4 bases from J, the junction kept 10 bases outside the gene matches. CDR1 and CDR2 from the germline V gene are ENHRY and SYGVKD. This CDR3 contains 17 residues. These data come from a study of blood T cell repertoires in COVID-19. Clinical history reported by participants formed the basis on which cohorts were assigned. Before being deemed recovered, Cohort 3 donors had two negative PCRs, clearance, or symptom resolution.

Sequencing was done on a sample of PBMCs or T cells enriched from blood (not recorded which). The sequence was collected from a woman aged 30 to 39 who had recovered from COVID-19. This chain uses TRBV10-3 with TRBJ2-3, with 8 bases matching TRBD2. In nucleotides, the CDR3 is TGTGCCATCAGTGAGTTCTTAGCGGGAAGGGGAGCAGATACGCAGTATTTT. As protein: CAISEFLAGRGADTQYF.